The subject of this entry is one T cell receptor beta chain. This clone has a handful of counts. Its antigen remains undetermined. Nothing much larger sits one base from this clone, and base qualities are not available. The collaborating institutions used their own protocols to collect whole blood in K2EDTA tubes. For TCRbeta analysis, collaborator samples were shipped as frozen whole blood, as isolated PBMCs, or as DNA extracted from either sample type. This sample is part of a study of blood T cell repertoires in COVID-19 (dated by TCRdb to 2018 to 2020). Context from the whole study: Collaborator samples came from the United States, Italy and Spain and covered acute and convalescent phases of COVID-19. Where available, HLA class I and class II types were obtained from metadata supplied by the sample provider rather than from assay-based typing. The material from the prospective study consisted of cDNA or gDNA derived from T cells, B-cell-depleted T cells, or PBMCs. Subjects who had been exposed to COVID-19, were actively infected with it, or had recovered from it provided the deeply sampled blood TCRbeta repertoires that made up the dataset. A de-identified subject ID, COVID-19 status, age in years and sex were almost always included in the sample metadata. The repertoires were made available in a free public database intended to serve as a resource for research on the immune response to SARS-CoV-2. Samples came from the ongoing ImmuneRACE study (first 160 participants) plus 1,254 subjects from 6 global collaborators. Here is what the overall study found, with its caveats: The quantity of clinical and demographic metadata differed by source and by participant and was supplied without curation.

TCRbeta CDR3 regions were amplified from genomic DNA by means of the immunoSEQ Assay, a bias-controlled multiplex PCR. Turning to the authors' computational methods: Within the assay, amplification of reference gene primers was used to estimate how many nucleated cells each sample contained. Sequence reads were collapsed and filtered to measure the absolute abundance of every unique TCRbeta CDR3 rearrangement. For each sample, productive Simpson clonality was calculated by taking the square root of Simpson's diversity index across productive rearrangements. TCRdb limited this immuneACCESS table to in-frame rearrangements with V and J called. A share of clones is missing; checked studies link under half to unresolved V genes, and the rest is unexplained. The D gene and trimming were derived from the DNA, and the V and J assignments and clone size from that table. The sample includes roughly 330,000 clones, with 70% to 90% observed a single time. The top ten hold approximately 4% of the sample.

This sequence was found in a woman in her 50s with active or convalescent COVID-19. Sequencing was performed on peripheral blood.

Here the CDR3 is given as CASAPWRGPTYEQYF. The DNA sequence is given as TGTGCCAGCGCCCCTTGGCGGGGGCCCACATACGAGCAGTACTTC. The chain joins TRBV28 to TRBJ2-7; matching of 7 bases hints at TRBD2 as the D gene. Reading from cysteine to phenylalanine, the CDR3 counts 15 amino acids. The CDR3 DNA has 45 bases and is translated from base 1. V is pared back by 8 bases and J by 4 bases, with 21 bases lying between the germline termini. The germline V gene supplies CDR1 MDHEN and CDR2 SYDVKM.